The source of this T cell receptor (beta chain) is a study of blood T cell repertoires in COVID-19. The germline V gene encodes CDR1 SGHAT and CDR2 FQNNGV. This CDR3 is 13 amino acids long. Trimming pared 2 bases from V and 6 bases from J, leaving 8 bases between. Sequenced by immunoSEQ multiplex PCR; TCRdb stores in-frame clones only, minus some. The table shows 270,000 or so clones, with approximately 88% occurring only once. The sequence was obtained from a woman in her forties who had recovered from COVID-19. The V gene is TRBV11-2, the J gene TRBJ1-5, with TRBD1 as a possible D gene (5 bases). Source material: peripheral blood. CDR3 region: CASSLSGVQPQHF. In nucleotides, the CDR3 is TGTGCCAGCAGCTTATCGGGGGTTCAGCCCCAGCATTTT.